The 27 T cell receptor beta chains below were found in one sample sequenced in a study of shared clonotypes between healthy human individuals. CD8 cells classed as naive were CD45RO-negative and positively selected for CCR7, excluding terminally differentiated effector memory CD45RA+ cells. Assay used: immunoSEQ multiplex PCR; TCRdb lists only in-frame clones, some missing. The sample consists of 800,000 to 950,000 clones, 90% to 98% of them appearing once. Sample: naive CD8+ T cells sorted from blood. These receptor sequences come from a man aged 30 to 45 in good health.

V gene TRBV11-2 combines with J gene TRBJ2-1, with TRBD1 matching over 8 bases. Losses at the gene ends were 2 bases for V and 6 bases for J; bases not matched to a gene: 6. CDR1 is SGHAT and CDR2 is FQNNGV in the germline V gene. The length of the CDR3 is 15 residues. This CDR3 is CASSLSPGGFNEQFF. The DNA for the CDR3 is TGTGCCAGCAGCTTATCCCCAGGGGGCTTCAATGAGCAGTTCTTC.

This chain uses TRBV27 with TRBJ2-7; D might be TRBD1 (6 bases). Trimming shortened V by 5 bases and J by 5 bases, and 22 bases separated the two germline ends. Per the germline V gene, CDR1 is MNHEY and CDR2 is SMNVEV (reference sequence). The CDR3 covers 16 residues. The CDR3 reads CASSPSLGQPPNEQYF. The CDR3 DNA sequence: TGTGCCAGCAGTCCAAGCCTTGGACAGCCTCCCAACGAGCAGTACTTC.

This clone was recorded a few times. The chain carries TRBV7-9 and TRBJ2-3, with D hard to call. Germline CDR1 and CDR2: SEHNR and FQNEAQ (reference sequence). V was shortened by 5 bases and J by 9 bases, with 9 bases between the two germline ends. The CDR3 extends over 11 amino acids. The CDR3 coding sequence is TGTGCCAGCAGCCCCGCCGTGACGCAGTATTTT. Its translation is CASSPAVTQYF.

The chain combines TRBV7-9 with TRBJ2-7; D might be TRBD2 (5 bases). CDR1 SEHNR and CDR2 FQNEAQ come from the germline V gene (reference sequence). The CDR3 sequence is 18 residues long. V shed 1 base and J shed 6 bases, with 25 bases lying between them. CDR3 region: CASSLGVYADPRGFEQYF. The DNA for the CDR3 is TGTGCCAGCAGCTTAGGTGTTTATGCGGATCCCCGGGGTTTCGAGCAGTACTTC.

This chain connects TRBV28 to TRBJ2-7, with unresolved D. The CDR3 runs 11 residues. CDR1 is MDHEN and CDR2 is SYDVKM in the germline V gene. Trimming took 3 bases from V and 7 from J, leaving 7 bases between them. The CDR3 DNA follows: TGTGCCAGCAGTTTGGACGTAGAGCAGTACTTC. This encodes CASSLDVEQYF.

This clone has only one observation. The rearrangement joins TRBV7-9 to TRBJ1-1, with 8 bases matching TRBD1. The V gene's germline CDR1 is SEHNR and CDR2 FQNEAQ (reference sequence). J lost 0 bases, V lost 6 bases, and 0 bases had no gene match. CDR3 length: 13 residues. The CDR3, as DNA: TGTGCCAGCAGGGACAGGGTGAACACTGAAGCTTTCTTT. It is translated as CASRDRVNTEAFF. Supplemented by reference TRBV7-9 and TRBJ1-1, the full variable domain reads DTGVSQNPRHKITKRGQNVTFRCDPISEHNRLYWYRQTLGQGPEFLTYFQNEAQLEKSRLLSDRFSAERPKGSFSTLEIQRTEQGDSAMYLCASRDRVNTEAFFGQGTRLTVV.

V usage is TRBV18 and J usage is TRBJ2-5; D is uncertain. Trimming took off 6 bases at V and 0 bases at J, with 8 bases between the two ends. The CDR3 is 13 residues long. CDR1 and CDR2 from the germline V gene are KGHSH and LQKENI. The CDR3 bases are TGTGCCAGCTCCCGCCGGGACCAAGAGACCCAGTACTTC. Encoded protein: CASSRRDQETQYF.

About this clone itself: Other DNA sequences in the sample encode the same CDR3. The chain combines TRBV5-1 with TRBJ2-7; D is uncertain. Trimming took 0 bases from V and 2 from J, leaving 3 bases between them. Germline CDR1 and CDR2: SGHRS and YFSETQ. The CDR3 has 12 amino acids. The CDR3, as DNA: TGCGCCAGCAGCTTGGATGCCTACGAGCAGTACTTC. It encodes CASSLDAYEQYF.

The chain joins TRBV6-5 to TRBJ2-2; D gene unclear. The CDR3 contains 15 residues. Germline CDR1 MNHEY, CDR2 SVGAGI. Trimming removed 1 base at V and 0 bases at J, with 6 bases between. This CDR3 is CASSYFGANTGELFF. The CDR3 DNA reads TGTGCCAGCAGTTACTTTGGGGCGAACACCGGGGAGCTGTTTTTT.

The CDR3 nucleotides read TGCGCCAGCAGCCAAGGTACGACAGGGAATCAGCCCCAGCATTTT. Residues: CASSQGTTGNQPQHF. V gene TRBV4-1 combines with J gene TRBJ1-5, with TRBD1 identical over 7 bases. V was pared by 1 base and J by 4 bases, with 4 bases of the junction left unmatched. Per germline, CDR1 MGHRA and CDR2 YSYEKL. This CDR3 contains 15 residues.

The chain has TRBV4-3 and TRBJ2-7; D not resolved. Trimming took 1 base from V and 0 from J, leaving 7 bases between them. The CDR3 has 14 residues. In germline, CDR1 is LGHNA, CDR2 YSLEER. CDR3 in DNA: TGCGCCAGCAGCCAAGTTGCTAGCTCCTACGAGCAGTACTTC. Its translation is CASSQVASSYEQYF.

This rearrangement joins TRBV5-1 to TRBJ2-7; D unclear. The CDR3 runs to 13 residues. V was shortened by 0 bases and J by 4 bases, with 8 bases between the two germline ends. The germline CDR1 and CDR2 sequences are SGHRS and YFSETQ. In DNA form, the CDR3 reads TGCGCCAGCAGCTTGGGGTACTTGTACGAGCAGTACTTC. It translates to CASSLGYLYEQYF.

The rearrangement links TRBV5-6 to TRBJ2-7; TRBD2 matches 8 bases. The CDR3 consists of 14 residues. CDR1 and CDR2 (germline): SGHDT, YYEEEE. The trim removed 3 bases at V and 4 bases at J, leaving 6 bases unmatched. CDR3 nucleotide sequence: TGTGCCAGCAGCTCGGGACTAGAATCGTACGAGCAGTACTTC. Translating it yields CASSSGLESYEQYF. Variable domain in full (rest from reference TRBV5-6 and TRBJ2-7): DAGVTQSPTHLIKTRGQQVTLRCSPKSGHDTVSWYQQALGQGPQFIFQYYEEEERQRGNFPDRFSGHQFPNYSSELNVNALLLGDSALYLCASSSGLESYEQYFGPGTRLTVT.

The genes are TRBV5-1 and TRBJ2-7; TRBD1 or TRBD2 may be the D gene (6 bases each). V lost 2 bases to trimming and J lost 3 bases, with 15 bases between them. The CDR3 has 15 residues. Germline V gives CDR1 SGHRS, CDR2 YFSETQ. The CDR3 is CASSFARGAGYEQYF. The CDR3 coding sequence is TGCGCCAGCAGCTTTGCGAGGGGGGCGGGCTACGAGCAGTACTTC.

J is TRBJ2-3 and V is TRBV2, with 7 bases that match TRBD2. CDR3 length: 14 amino acids. Germline CDR1 and CDR2: SNHLY and FYNNEI. V trimming: 8 bases; J trimming: 0 bases; junction bases outside the gene matches: 5. CDR3 sequence: CASLRGESTDTQYF. CDR3 coding DNA: TGTGCCAGCCTACGGGGGGAGAGCACAGATACGCAGTATTTT.

The rearrangement uses TRBV11-2 and TRBJ2-7; no clear D. This CDR3 is built from 14 residues. The V gene's germline CDR1 is SGHAT and CDR2 FQNNGV. V was cut by 1 base and J by 2 bases, with 9 bases left in between. The CDR3 sequence is CASSLGDPPYEQYF. For the CDR3, the DNA is TGTGCCAGCAGCTTAGGCGACCCACCCTACGAGCAGTACTTC.

The rearrangement joins TRBV7-6 to TRBJ2-7, with 7 bases identical to TRBD2. Germline CDR1 is SGHVS and CDR2 is FNYEAQ. Germline trimming cut 6 bases from V and 7 bases from J; bases unmatched to any gene: 18. The CDR3 extends over 16 amino acids. As DNA, the CDR3 is TGTGCCAGCAGTCAAAGGGGCGCTAGCGGTTTGCGGGAGCAGTACTTC. Its translation: CASSQRGASGLREQYF.

J is TRBJ2-7 and V is TRBV4-2; unclear D gene. With 2 bases removed from V and 5 bases from J, the gap between germline ends came to 4 bases. CDR1 and CDR2 from the germline V gene are LGHNA and YNFKEQ. The CDR3 is made up of 11 amino acids. CDR3 sequence: CASSQRDEQYF. The CDR3 coding sequence is TGTGCCAGCAGCCAACGGGACGAGCAGTACTTC.

V usage is TRBV4-1 and J usage is TRBJ2-3; 8 bases are a match to TRBD2. CDR1 is MGHRA and CDR2 is YSYEKL in the germline V gene. The CDR3 consists of 18 residues. The trim removed 0 bases at V and 3 bases at J, leaving 11 bases unmatched. DNA for the CDR3: TGCGCCAGCAGCCAAGATTCTCCGCGGGAGGTGGGTACAGATACGCAGTATTTT. Amino acid sequence: CASSQDSPREVGTDTQYF.

The genes are TRBV6-5 and TRBJ2-1; 7 nucleotides agree with TRBD2. Losses at the gene ends were 5 bases for V and 2 bases for J; bases not matched to a gene: 6. Germline assignment: CDR1 MNHEY and CDR2 SVGAGI. The CDR3 runs to 15 residues. CDR3 in amino acids: CASSKTSRPYNEQFF. CDR3 in DNA: TGTGCCAGCAGTAAGACTAGCCGCCCCTACAATGAGCAGTTCTTC.

This rearrangement joins TRBV11-2 to TRBJ2-7; TRBD1 aligns across 8 bases. The germline V gene encodes CDR1 SGHAT and CDR2 FQNNGV. The length of the CDR3 is 15 residues. The trim removed 6 bases at V and 0 bases at J, leaving 7 bases unmatched. The CDR3 loop is CASRPGTGSSYEQYF. CDR3 nucleotide sequence: TGTGCCAGCAGGCCCGGGACAGGCAGCTCCTACGAGCAGTACTTC.

V usage is TRBV30 and J usage is TRBJ2-1; no clear D. V was pared by 1 base and J by 8 bases, with 9 bases between. CDR1 and CDR2 (germline): GTSNPN, SVGIG (reference sequence). This CDR3 has 12 residues. CDR3 sequence: CAWSGTADEQFF. The CDR3 DNA follows: TGTGCCTGGAGTGGCACAGCCGATGAGCAGTTCTTC.

The chain combines TRBV11-2 with TRBJ2-2; D not certain. CDR3 size: 13 residues. In germline, CDR1 is SGHAT, CDR2 FQNNGV. The ends were cut back, 5 bases at V and 3 bases at J, with 7 bases in the middle. The CDR3 nucleotides read TGTGCCAGCAGCCCCCCCTACACCGGGGAGCTGTTTTTT. It translates to CASSPPYTGELFF.

The chain recombines TRBV4-1 with TRBJ2-1, with 7 bases aligning to TRBD2. CDR3 length equals 16 residues. CDR1 MGHRA and CDR2 YSYEKL come from the germline V gene. With 0 bases clipped from V and 4 bases from J, the junction kept 6 bases outside the gene matches. The CDR3 coding sequence is TGCGCCAGCAGCCAAGATAACGGGAGGCGGTACAATGAGCAGTTCTTC. Its translation: CASSQDNGRRYNEQFF.

V is TRBV5-1 and J is TRBJ2-2, with D unclear. Trimming shortened V by 0 bases and J by 6 bases, and 12 bases separated the two germline ends. CDR1 is SGHRS, CDR2 YFSETQ, per germline. This CDR3 comprises 15 residues. The CDR3: CASSLAVAISGELFF. In DNA form, the CDR3 reads TGCGCCAGCAGCTTGGCCGTCGCTATCTCCGGGGAGCTGTTTTTT.

The chain has TRBV27 and TRBJ2-5; no definite D call. The V gene's germline CDR1 is MNHEY and CDR2 SMNVEV (reference sequence). V lost 2 bases to trimming and J lost 2 bases, with 6 bases between them. The CDR3 length is 13 residues. The CDR3 sequence is CASSLISQETQYF. The CDR3 DNA reads TGTGCCAGCAGTTTAATTTCGCAAGAGACCCAGTACTTC.

J is TRBJ2-1 and V is TRBV5-5, with D unclear. Germline V lookup: CDR1 SGHKS, CDR2 YYEKEE (reference sequence). The CDR3 extends over 15 amino acids. Trimming shortened V by 3 bases and J by 9 bases, and 19 bases separated the two germline ends. CDR3 coding DNA: TGTGCCAGCAGCTGGGTTTTAGTAGGCCTTATTGAGCAGTTCTTC. The encoded protein is CASSWVLVGLIEQFF. The variable domain in full, with the rest retrieved from reference TRBV5-5 and TRBJ2-1, is DAGVTQSPTHLIKTRGQQVTLRCSPISGHKSVSWYQQVLGQGPQFIFQYYEKEERGRGNFPDRFSARQFPNYSSELNVNALLLGDSALYLCASSWVLVGLIEQFFGPGTRLTVL.